The text below deals with one T cell receptor (beta chain). The method was immunoSEQ multiplex PCR; TCRdb's version includes in-frame clones alone and lacks a portion of them. Of tens of thousands of clones in the sample, approximately 88% were seen once. These data originate in a study of PD-L1 blockade in urothelial cancer. Across the whole study: Every 3 weeks, patients received intravenous atezolizumab 1,200 mg, beginning 2014. Blood analysis occurred 3 weeks (second dose) and 6 weeks after treatment start.

The time point denotes: pretreatment peripheral blood. Peripheral blood mononuclear cells were collected from every patient before and during treatment, yielding between 1 and 8 samples per patient. This TCR was sampled from a woman aged 55-75 years with urothelial cancer. The sequences come from PBMCs, collected around atezolizumab (anti-PD-L1) treatment.

The CDR3 is CASSYSWAENQPQHF. CDR3 sequence (DNA): TGTGCCAGCAGTTACTCGTGGGCCGAGAATCAGCCCCAGCATTTT. This rearrangement joins TRBV6-5 to TRBJ1-5; D is uncertain. The germline V gene has CDR1 MNHEY and CDR2 SVGAGI. The V and J ends lost 0 bases and 4 bases respectively, with 10 bases between them. The CDR3 extends over 15 amino acids.